These 32 T cell receptor beta chains share one sample of origin, sequenced in a study of cytomegalovirus exposure and HLA in healthy donors. Primers: 60 Vbeta forward and 13 Jbeta reverse. The repertoire was sequenced with immunoSEQ multiplex PCR; TCRdb's copy has only in-frame clones and lacks some. The data show 150,000 or so clones, approximately 71% seen once. Sequencing was performed on PBMCs. These receptors were taken from a woman in her thirties or forties in good health and CMV-seropositive.

The chain is built from TRBV2 and TRBJ2-3; 7 positions agree with TRBD1. Looked up from germline, CDR1 is SNHLY and CDR2 is FYNNEI. V dropped 2 bases and J dropped 10; count of bases not matched to a gene: 15. The CDR3 sequence is 16 residues long. DNA of the CDR3: TGTGCCAGCAGTGAAATTGGGACAGCTTTTTCCACTTCGCAGTATTTT. The encoded protein is CASSEIGTAFSTSQYF.

The V call is TRBV7-3, the J call TRBJ2-3, with TRBD2 identical over 7 bases. The V and J ends lost 0 bases and 6 bases, in that order; junction bases with no gene match: 3. This CDR3 region has 14 residues. Looked up from germline, CDR1 is SGHTA and CDR2 is FQGTGA. The CDR3 bases are TGTGCCAGCAGCTTAACTGCGGGAGTGGATACGCAGTATTTT. It translates to CASSLTAGVDTQYF.

V is TRBV27 and J is TRBJ2-1, with 7 bases identical to TRBD1. This CDR3 region has 15 residues. J gave up 8 bases and V 7 bases, and 14 bases lay outside the gene matches. Germline lookup yields CDR1 MNHEY and CDR2 SMNVEV (reference sequence). Written as DNA, the CDR3 is TGTGCCAGCAACCCGTTGTCCAGACAGGGATATGAGCAGTTCTTC. Protein product: CASNPLSRQGYEQFF.

The V and J genes are TRBV19 and TRBJ1-2; tentatively, D is TRBD1 (6 bases). Trimming shortened V by 6 bases and J by 0 bases, and 17 bases separated the two germline ends. The germline V gene encodes CDR1 LNHDA and CDR2 SQIVND (reference sequence). The CDR3 is 16 residues long. CDR3 in amino acids: CASRRDTKAPNYGYTF. CDR3 DNA: TGTGCCAGTAGAAGGGACACCAAAGCACCTAACTATGGCTACACCTTC. Combining the CDR3 with reference TRBV19 and TRBJ1-2 gives the whole variable domain DGGITQSPKYLFRKEGQNVTLSCEQNLNHDAMYWYRQDPGQGLRLIYYSQIVNDFQKGDIAEGYSVSREKKESFPLTVTSAQKNPTAFYLCASRRDTKAPNYGYTFGSGTRLTVV.

The rearrangement links TRBV18 to TRBJ2-2; D remains ambiguous. V was trimmed by 3 bases and J by 0 bases, leaving 11 bases between them. The CDR3 is 16 residues long. Germline V gene lookup returns CDR1 KGHSH and CDR2 LQKENI. The CDR3 spells CASSPTVASNTGELFF. CDR3 nucleotides: TGTGCCAGCTCACCTACCGTGGCATCGAACACCGGGGAGCTGTTTTTT.

This chain connects TRBV4-2 to TRBJ2-2; TRBD2 matches 9 bases. The CDR3 covers 16 residues. The J segment lost 3 bases and the V segment lost 0 bases, leaving 2 bases of the junction unmatched. Germline assignment: CDR1 LGHNA and CDR2 YNFKEQ. Written as DNA, the CDR3 is TGTGCCAGCAGCCAAGAGGGGACTAGCTACACCGGGGAGCTGTTTTTT. Its translation is CASSQEGTSYTGELFF.

The table lists this clone with a few counts. This chain connects TRBV30 to TRBJ2-2; TRBD1 is a possible D gene (5 bases). The CDR3 is 14 residues long. Germline assignment: CDR1 GTSNPN and CDR2 SVGIG (reference sequence). Deletions cut 0 bases from V and 5 bases from J, with 10 bases between. CDR3 bases: TGTGCCTGGAGTGTCCGGCGGACAACCGGGGAGCTGTTTTTT. As protein: CAWSVRRTTGELFF. Variable domain in full (rest from reference TRBV30 and TRBJ2-2): SQTIHQWPATLVQPVGSPLSLECTVEGTSNPNLYWYRQAAGRGLQLLFYSVGIGQISSEVPQNLSASRPQDRQFILSSKKLLLSDSGFYLCAWSVRRTTGELFFGEGSRLTVL.

This clone appeared once. V is TRBV27 and J is TRBJ2-3, with D uncertain. Germline loops: CDR1 MNHEY, CDR2 SMNVEV (reference sequence). The CDR3 totals 14 residues. V lost 3 bases to trimming and J lost 2 bases, with 9 bases between them. The CDR3 DNA reads TGTGCCAGCAGTTTGGTTACACCCACAGATACGCAGTATTTT. It yields the protein CASSLVTPTDTQYF.

The genes are TRBV16 and TRBJ1-3; D gene ambiguous. Germline V gene lookup returns CDR1 KGHSY and CDR2 FQNENV. V was shortened by 2 bases and J by 0 bases, with 14 bases between the two germline ends. This CDR3 is built from 17 residues. The CDR3 DNA reads TGTGCCAGCAGCCAAAGGAGCCGGAGGAGCTCTGGAAACACCATATATTTT. Translating gives CASSQRSRRSSGNTIYF.

The CDR3 coding sequence is TGTGCCAGCAGTTTAGCACTAGCGGGGGCCTACAATGAGCAGTTCTTC. It translates to CASSLALAGAYNEQFF. V and J are TRBV28 and TRBJ2-1, with 11 bases that match TRBD2. V lost 2 bases, J lost 2 bases, and 2 bases stayed unmatched. This CDR3 spans 16 amino acids. Germline V gives CDR1 MDHEN, CDR2 SYDVKM.

This chain uses TRBV18 with TRBJ2-2; 7 bases map to TRBD1. CDR1 is KGHSH, CDR2 LQKENI, per germline. The CDR3 runs to 16 residues. V trimming: 3 bases; J trimming: 1 base; junction bases outside the gene matches: 5. CDR3 DNA sequence: TGTGCCAGCTCACCCCCGGGACAGCAGAACACCGGGGAGCTGTTTTTT. This sequence encodes CASSPPGQQNTGELFF.

The CDR3, as DNA: TGCGCCAGCAGCTTGGGGGCTGACACTGAAGCTTTCTTT. Encoded protein: CASSLGADTEAFF. This sequence joins TRBV5-1 and TRBJ1-1; D not certain. Trimming removed 0 bases from V and 3 bases from J, with 6 bases in between. Germline loops: CDR1 SGHRS, CDR2 YFSETQ. The CDR3 consists of 13 residues.

CDR3 protein: CASSSRGGGNYGYTF. The CDR3 region has the DNA TGTGCCAGCAGTTCTAGAGGGGGGGGCAACTATGGCTACACCTTC. The chain carries TRBV27 and TRBJ1-2, with D perhaps TRBD1 (6 bases). The ends were cut back, 4 bases at V and 2 bases at J, with 14 bases in the middle. From germline, CDR1 is MNHEY and CDR2 SMNVEV (reference sequence). The CDR3 spans 15 residues.

This clone showed up just once. The chain uses TRBV2 and TRBJ1-1, with a tentative D call TRBD1 (6 bases). The CDR3 is made up of 13 amino acids. V was cut by 8 bases and J by 2 bases, with 12 bases left in between. Germline CDR1 is SNHLY and CDR2 is FYNNEI. In DNA, the CDR3 is TGTGCCAGCGGTACAGGGATTAACACTGAAGCTTTCTTT. As protein: CASGTGINTEAFF.

This clone was detected once. The chain combines TRBV27 with TRBJ2-1; TRBD2 is a possible D gene (5 bases). Between the trimmed V and J ends, which lost 5 bases and 2 bases, there was a span of 19 bases. The CDR3 has 17 amino acids. Germline CDR1 MNHEY, CDR2 SMNVEV (reference sequence). The chain's CDR3 is CASSRWGAADPYNEQFF. CDR3 bases: TGTGCCAGCAGTCGCTGGGGAGCGGCGGACCCCTACAATGAGCAGTTCTTC.

V usage is TRBV6-5 and J usage is TRBJ2-1; 11 positions match TRBD2. This CDR3 contains 15 residues. Germline V lookup: CDR1 MNHEY, CDR2 SVGAGI. With 11 bases clipped from V and 1 base from J, the junction kept 7 bases outside the gene matches. Written as DNA, the CDR3 is TGTGCCTCAAGACTAGCGGGATTTTCCTACAATGAGCAGTTCTTC. Encoded protein: CASRLAGFSYNEQFF.

The chain links TRBV7-8 to TRBJ2-7, with D hard to call. With 1 base removed from V and 6 bases from J, the gap between germline ends came to 7 bases. This CDR3 has 12 residues. CDR1 and CDR2 from the germline V gene are SGHVS and FQNEAQ. DNA for the CDR3: TGTGCCAGCAGCTTAGAGCCTCGCGAGCAGTACTTC. It specifies CASSLEPREQYF.

The rearrangement uses TRBV28 and TRBJ1-1; TRBD1 matches at 7 bases. The CDR3 spans 15 residues. Germline CDR1 is MDHEN and CDR2 is SYDVKM. The trim removed 5 bases at V and 5 bases at J, leaving 11 bases unmatched. The CDR3 DNA reads as TGTGCCAGCAGTCCCTCCACAGGGGTGGGGACTGAAGCTTTCTTT. This sequence encodes CASSPSTGVGTEAFF.

The chain couples TRBV7-9 to TRBJ1-1; 9 positions agree with TRBD1. Germline CDR1 and CDR2: SEHNR and FQNEAQ (reference sequence). This CDR3 region has 15 residues. After removal of 5 bases from V and 1 base from J, the junction contained 5 bases not matched to a gene. The CDR3 DNA reads as TGTGCCAGCAGCACAGACAGGGGGTGGAACACTGAAGCTTTCTTT. This sequence encodes CASSTDRGWNTEAFF.

This clone was counted between two and nine times. Other nucleotide sequences from this sample produce the same CDR3. The chain carries TRBV5-1 and TRBJ2-7; D is perhaps TRBD1 (6 bases). The CDR3 loop spans 12 amino acids. Germline V lookup: CDR1 SGHRS, CDR2 YFSETQ. Trimming removed 2 bases from V and 3 bases from J, with 6 bases in between. The CDR3: CASSLQGYEQYF. In DNA form, the CDR3 reads TGCGCCAGCAGCTTACAGGGCTACGAGCAGTACTTC.

Many counts were recorded for this clone. The chain uses TRBV7-2 and TRBJ1-4, with D possibly TRBD1 on 5 matching bases. CDR3 length: 18 residues. With 0 bases removed from V and 7 bases from J, the gap between germline ends came to 21 bases. In germline, CDR1 is SGHTA, CDR2 FQGNSA. The DNA for the CDR3 is TGTGCCAGCAGCTTAGCGTCGTGGCAGGGAAGACCCGGTGAAAAACTGTTTTTT. As protein: CASSLASWQGRPGEKLFF.

V is TRBV7-2 and J is TRBJ2-3, with a possible D match to TRBD2 (7 bases). The CDR3 runs to 17 residues. V was cut by 5 bases and J by 1 base, with 19 bases left in between. Germline V gene lookup returns CDR1 SGHTA and CDR2 FQGNSA. CDR3 bases: TGTGCCAGCAGCCTATACAAGGGAGGGGGTCGCACAGATACGCAGTATTTT. Translation: CASSLYKGGGRTDTQYF.

This clone was seen only a few times. Compared with germline, one end of the junction differs, possibly owing to a read error. The chain recombines TRBV7-9 with TRBJ2-3; 10 nucleotides line up with TRBD1. The CDR3 sequence is 16 residues long. CDR1 and CDR2 (germline): SEHNR, FQNEAQ (reference sequence). CDR3 amino acids: CASSNLLTGGTDTQYF. The CDR3 coding sequence is TGTGCCAGCAGCAACCTCCTGACAGGGGGCACTGATACGCAGTATTTT.

This chain joins TRBV7-2 and TRBJ2-1, with 12 positions matching TRBD2. J lost 5 bases, V lost 4 bases, and 9 bases had no gene match. The germline gives CDR1 SGHTA, CDR2 FQGNSA. CDR3 length equals 17 residues. The CDR3 coding sequence is TGTGCCAGCAGCTCGCCCTGGACTAGCGGGGAGAACAATGAGCAGTTCTTC. It is translated as CASSSPWTSGENNEQFF. The whole variable domain, filled in from reference TRBV7-2 and TRBJ2-1, reads GAGVSQSPSNKVTEKGKDVELRCDPISGHTALYWYRQSLGQGLEFLIYFQGNSAPDKSGLPSDRFSAERTGGSVSTLTIQRTQQEDSAVYLCASSSPWTSGENNEQFFGPGTRLTVL.

V usage is TRBV19 and J usage is TRBJ1-6; 9 bases align to TRBD1. CDR1 is LNHDA, CDR2 SQIVND, per germline (reference sequence). The J segment lost 5 bases and the V segment lost 10 bases, leaving 9 bases of the junction unmatched. CDR3 length: 15 residues. The CDR3 reads CATPGQGGNNSPLHF. Written as DNA, the CDR3 is TGTGCCACTCCGGGACAGGGAGGGAATAATTCACCCCTCCACTTT.

The chain recombines TRBV5-8 with TRBJ2-7, with 7 bases aligning to TRBD2. With V trimmed by 1 base and J by 0 bases, 4 bases remained unmatched. This CDR3 region has 15 residues. Per germline, CDR1 SGHTS and CDR2 YDEGEE. DNA for the CDR3: TGTGCCAGCAGCTTGTTTAGCGGGCTCTCCTACGAGCAGTACTTC. This sequence encodes CASSLFSGLSYEQYF.

This clone was observed a few times. The chain combines TRBV5-1 with TRBJ1-1; D gene uncertain. The germline CDR1 and CDR2 sequences are SGHRS and YFSETQ. V lost 5 bases, J lost 3 bases, and 17 bases lay in between. This CDR3 is 15 amino acids long. The chain's CDR3 is CASRRPGNSDTEAFF. CDR3 coding DNA: TGCGCCAGCAGACGACCCGGGAATTCGGACACTGAAGCTTTCTTT. The whole variable domain, filled in from reference TRBV5-1 and TRBJ1-1, reads KAGVTQTPRYLIKTRGQQVTLSCSPISGHRSVSWYQQTPGQGLQFLFEYFSETQRNKGNFPGRFSGRQFSNSRSEMNVSTLELGDSALYLCASRRPGNSDTEAFFGQGTRLTVV.

V usage is TRBV4-2 and J usage is TRBJ2-3, with D maybe TRBD2 (6 bases). This CDR3 comprises 17 residues. V lost 3 bases and J 4 bases, leaving 20 bases between the germline ends. The germline V gene encodes CDR1 LGHNA and CDR2 YNFKEQ. The CDR3 loop reads CASSQRTWVREADTQYF. The CDR3 coding sequence is TGTGCCAGCAGCCAGAGAACCTGGGTCAGGGAGGCAGATACGCAGTATTTT.

The chain is built from TRBV28 and TRBJ2-7; D might be TRBD2 (5 bases). Germline V gives CDR1 MDHEN, CDR2 SYDVKM. The V and J ends lost 2 bases and 5 bases respectively, with 25 bases between them. The CDR3 length is 18 residues. CDR3 in amino acids: CASSLGPGKYQSRDEQYF. Written as DNA, the CDR3 is TGTGCCAGCAGTTTAGGTCCCGGGAAGTATCAGAGCCGCGACGAGCAGTACTTC.

The chain is built from TRBV5-1 and TRBJ1-1; no definite D call. The germline V gene encodes CDR1 SGHRS and CDR2 YFSETQ. CDR3 length: 14 amino acids. The V end was cut by 4 bases, the J end by 5 bases, with 15 bases between. CDR3 in amino acids: CASSRDGEGTEAFF. The CDR3 bases are TGCGCCAGCAGCCGAGACGGTGAGGGTACTGAAGCTTTCTTT.

Here the CDR3 reads CASSLIGLTGANNEQFF. The CDR3 DNA is TGTGCCAGCAGCTTAATCGGGTTAACGGGAGCCAACAATGAGCAGTTCTTC. The chain has TRBV7-2 and TRBJ2-1, with D possibly TRBD2 on 6 matching bases. There are 17 residues in the CDR3. Germline CDR1 and CDR2: SGHTA and FQGNSA. The V end lost 2 bases, the J end lost 5 bases, and 19 bases lay between the germline ends.

This clone appeared a single time. The V and J genes are TRBV19 and TRBJ1-1, with 9 bases fitting TRBD1. The CDR3 length is 16 residues. The V gene's germline CDR1 is LNHDA and CDR2 SQIVND (reference sequence). The ends lost 10 bases at V and 3 bases at J; junction bases unmatched: 15. The chain's CDR3 is CATTNPRTGADTEAFF. The CDR3 DNA follows: TGTGCCACCACTAATCCGAGGACAGGGGCGGACACTGAAGCTTTCTTT.